This T cell receptor (beta chain) was sequenced for a study of control samples from healthy donors and cancer patients. Only in-frame clones appear in the TCRdb table, and some are missing; sequencing was by immunoSEQ multiplex PCR. Found here are approximately 110,000 clones, 90% of them singletons; the top ten hold approximately 4%. Sequenced input: blood. This TCR derives from a human donor in good health. The donor label of this sample is uncertain.

This chain's CDR3 is CAWRRQVGIHPLHF. For the CDR3, the DNA is TGTGCCTGGAGGCGACAGGTCGGAATTCACCCCCTCCACTTT. The chain employs TRBV30 and TRBJ1-6; the D gene is possibly TRBD1 (6 bases). The germline V and J ends were trimmed by 3 bases and 13 bases, with 19 bases remaining between them. This CDR3 contains 14 residues. Germline V gene sequence: CDR1 GTSNPN, CDR2 SVGIG (reference sequence).